This entry describes one T cell receptor (beta chain). This sample is part of a study of blood T cell repertoires in COVID-19. Study as a whole: T cells, B-cell-depleted T cells, or PBMCs supplied cDNA or gDNA.

Methods used by the authors: Estimation of nucleated cell counts relied on the amplification of reference gene primers. Clones were read by immunoSEQ multiplex PCR, and TCRdb kept only the in-frame ones, dropping some. V, J and clone size derive from that table, while D and trimming were established from the DNA sequence. The sample lists 200,000 to 250,000 clones; around 82% were seen once. The CDR3 is made up of 15 amino acids. With V trimmed by 4 bases and J by 5 bases, 7 bases remained unmatched. The germline V gene has CDR1 KGHDR and CDR2 SFDVKD. Sequencing was carried out using peripheral blood. The clonotype originates from a woman older than 75 with active or convalescent COVID-19. This chain joins TRBV24-1 and TRBJ2-5; 9 bases line up with TRBD1. The CDR3 sequence is CATSDRDRVGETQYF. The CDR3 bases are TGTGCCACCAGTGACAGGGACAGGGTCGGTGAGACCCAGTACTTC.